A single sample gave rise to the 29 T cell receptor beta chains below, sequenced in a study of identical twins. TCRdb independently ran MiXCR on the 5' RACE reads; one entry per CDR3 protein. The sample lists fewer than 500,000 distinct CDR3 sequences, 14% occurring once. Separately, the same data were catalogued under a study of yellow fever vaccine responses in identical twins.

Sequencing was carried out using CD4+ T cells sorted from blood. Every receptor here comes from a woman aged 18 to 35 in good health.

This chain links TRBV19 with TRBJ2-7; the D gene could be TRBD1 or TRBD2 (5 bases each). The CDR3 has 16 amino acids. V was shortened by 4 bases and J by 1 base, with 17 bases between the two germline ends. The germline V gene has CDR1 LNHDA and CDR2 SQIVND (reference sequence). CDR3 bases: TGTGCCAGTAGTAGGACCCTCGGGACGGCTTCCTACGAGCAGTACTTC. Translation: CASSRTLGTASYEQYF.

This rearrangement joins TRBV6-2 or TRBV6-3 to TRBJ2-5, with unresolved D. This CDR3 has 13 residues. V lost 2 bases and J lost 4, with 8 bases in between. Looked up from germline, CDR1 is MNHEY and CDR2 is SVGEGT. Here the CDR3 reads CASSYPAGETQYF. CDR3 DNA sequence: TGTGCCAGCAGTTACCCGGCAGGAGAGACCCAGTACTTC.

The CDR3 reads CASSLMQGTDTQYF. CDR3 bases: TGCGCCAGCAGCTTGATGCAGGGCACAGATACGCAGTATTTT. The rearrangement uses TRBV5-1 and TRBJ2-3; no reliable D call. The CDR3 contains 14 residues. In germline, CDR1 is SGHRS, CDR2 YFSETQ. Trimming took off 1 base at V and 1 base at J, with 7 bases between the two ends.

This clonotype was found a few times. For the CDR3, the DNA is TGTGCCAGCAGCTCCGGCCCCATGGGCCTGAGCACAGATACGCAGTATTTT. Translating gives CASSSGPMGLSTDTQYF. V gene TRBV7-2 combines with J gene TRBJ2-3; D not resolved. CDR1 and CDR2 from the germline V gene are SGHTA and FQGNSA. The CDR3 spans 17 residues. Trimming removed 4 bases from V and 0 bases from J, with 17 bases in between.

This clonotype was counted ten times or more. The gene calls are TRBV29-1 and TRBJ2-3; 8 bases are a match to TRBD2. The CDR3 is 14 residues long. V lost 4 bases to trimming and J lost 1 base; unmatched junction nucleotides: 4. Looked up from germline, CDR1 is SQVTM and CDR2 is ANQGSEA. CDR3 nucleotides: TGCAGCGTTGGCAGCGGGAGAGGCACAGATACGCAGTATTTT. Translated, it gives CSVGSGRGTDTQYF.

V usage is TRBV12-3 or TRBV12-4 and J usage is TRBJ2-3, with D perhaps TRBD2 (6 bases). CDR3 length: 16 amino acids. V was cut by 2 bases and J by 1 base, with 13 bases left in between. In DNA form, the CDR3 reads TGTGCCAGCAGTTTATACCAACCGGGGGGCACAGATACGCAGTATTTT. This gives the protein CASSLYQPGGTDTQYF.

The V call is TRBV4-2, the J call TRBJ2-1; 9 bases are shared with TRBD2. CDR3 size: 17 residues. V lost 0 bases and J lost 5; bases outside the gene matches: 8. CDR1 and CDR2 (germline): LGHNA, YNFKEQ. The CDR3 is CASSQDPPSGEDNEQFF. CDR3 coding DNA: TGTGCCAGCAGCCAAGATCCCCCTAGCGGGGAGGACAATGAGCAGTTCTTC.

This clonotype was seen a few times. This chain uses TRBV20-1 with TRBJ2-7, with TRBD2 identical over 14 bases. The germline CDR1 and CDR2 sequences are DFQATT and SNEGSKA (reference sequence). V shed 3 bases, J shed 5 bases, and the junction held 6 bases outside the gene matches. The CDR3 extends over 15 amino acids. CDR3 protein: CSASSGLAGGNEQYF. As DNA, the CDR3 is TGCAGTGCTAGTTCAGGACTAGCGGGAGGCAACGAGCAGTACTTC.

The chain is built from TRBV4-1 and TRBJ2-5, with D hard to call. Looked up from germline, CDR1 is MGHRA and CDR2 is YSYEKL. The CDR3 spans 15 residues. V gave up 1 base and J gave up 5 bases, with 14 bases separating them. CDR3 residues: CASSQAPTWTETQYF. For the CDR3, the DNA is TGCGCCAGCAGCCAAGCCCCTACATGGACCGAGACCCAGTACTTC.

This clonotype was counted ten times or more. This chain connects TRBV12-3 or TRBV12-4 to TRBJ2-7; D possibly corresponds to TRBD1 (7 bases). The CDR3 is made up of 17 amino acids. V gave up 6 bases and J gave up 4 bases, with 25 bases separating them. The CDR3 protein is CASSTRQGKTSWYEQYF. The CDR3 region has the DNA TGTGCCAGCAGCACCCGACAGGGAAAGACTAGTTGGTACGAGCAGTACTTC.

The chain uses TRBV15 and TRBJ2-7, with D unresolved. CDR1 is LNHNV and CDR2 is YYDKDF in the germline V gene (reference sequence). The CDR3 runs to 12 residues. Deletions cut 0 bases from V and 5 bases from J, with 5 bases between. The CDR3 coding sequence is TGTGCCACCAGCAGAGATTTAGACGAGCAGTACTTC. It yields the protein CATSRDLDEQYF.

This clonotype showed up just a few times. V and J are TRBV29-1 and TRBJ1-1; D possibly corresponds to TRBD1 (5 bases). The germline V gene has CDR1 SQVTM and CDR2 ANQGSEA. V was pared by 4 bases and J by 1 base, with 16 bases between. The CDR3 covers 15 residues. The CDR3 DNA reads TGCAGCGTTGCTCTGGGGGGTTCTGGGAACACTGAAGCTTTCTTT. Protein product: CSVALGGSGNTEAFF.

This clonotype has just a few counts. The chain carries TRBV20-1 and TRBJ2-5; 9 positions match TRBD2. Trimming at V came to 2 bases and at J to 2 bases, leaving 3 bases not matched to a gene. This CDR3 spans 14 amino acids. Germline-derived CDR1 and CDR2 are DFQATT and SNEGSKA (reference sequence). The CDR3 DNA follows: TGCAGTGCTAGATCCAGCGGGAGGCAAGAGACCCAGTACTTC. Translation gives CSARSSGRQETQYF.

The V and J genes are TRBV3-1 and TRBJ1-6, with D tentatively TRBD1 (5 bases). The CDR3 runs 13 residues. CDR1 and CDR2 from the germline V gene are LGHDT and YNNKEL (reference sequence). The V end was cut by 4 bases, the J end by 7 bases, with 8 bases between. CDR3 protein: CASSRAGNSPLHF. The CDR3 bases are TGTGCCAGCAGCCGAGCAGGGAATTCACCCCTCCACTTT. The entire variable domain, with the rest obtained from reference TRBV3-1 and TRBJ1-6, is as follows: DTAVSQTPKYLVTQMGNDKSIKCEQNLGHDTMYWYKQDSKKFLKIMFSYNNKELIINETVPNRFSPKSPDKAHLNLHINSLELGDSAVYFCASSRAGNSPLHFGNGTRLTVT.

In its sample, this clonotype was seen a few times. The chain employs TRBV6-2 or TRBV6-3 and TRBJ1-1; 8 bases align to TRBD1. The junction had 4 bases not matched to a gene; V was cut back by 2 bases and J by 5 bases. The V gene's germline CDR1 is MNHEY and CDR2 SVGEGT. CDR3 length equals 14 residues. The CDR3 region has the DNA TGTGCCAGCAGTTACGGACAGGGAGGGACTGAAGCTTTCTTT. This gives the protein CASSYGQGGTEAFF.

The chain couples TRBV6-2 or TRBV6-3 to TRBJ2-7; D unclear. Trimming took off 3 bases at V and 2 bases at J, with 11 bases between the two ends. CDR1 is MNHEY and CDR2 is SVGEGT in the germline V gene. This CDR3 spans 14 amino acids. The CDR3 DNA reads TGTGCCAGCAGTTATCAACGGCACCCCTACGAGCAGTACTTC. Its protein product is CASSYQRHPYEQYF.

In its sample, this clonotype was seen a few times. This chain uses TRBV12-3 or TRBV12-4 with TRBJ2-1; no clear D gene. CDR3 size: 15 residues. V lost 6 bases and J 8 bases, leaving 20 bases between the germline ends. This chain's CDR3 is CASSPQVKRLHEQFF. The CDR3 DNA sequence: TGTGCCAGCAGCCCGCAGGTGAAACGGCTTCATGAGCAGTTCTTC.

Ten or more counts support this clonotype. The chain has TRBV11-3 and TRBJ2-2; D possibly matches TRBD1 or TRBD2 (6 bases each). Germline lookup yields CDR1 SGHNT and CDR2 YENEEA. With 5 bases removed from V and 7 bases from J, the gap between germline ends came to 11 bases. The CDR3 has 13 residues. The CDR3: CASSGGLLGELFF. The CDR3 bases are TGTGCCAGCAGCGGGGGGCTCCTCGGGGAGCTGTTTTTT. Together with reference TRBV11-3 and TRBJ2-2, the CDR3 gives the full variable domain: EAGVVQSPRYKIIEKKQPVAFWCNPISGHNTLYWYLQNLGQGPELLIRYENEEAVDDSQLPKDRFSAERLKGVDSTLKIQPAELGDSAVYLCASSGGLLGELFFGEGSRLTVL.

This clonotype was observed a handful of times. The rearrangement links TRBV5-1 to TRBJ1-1; maybe TRBD1 (6 bases). The CDR3 has 14 residues. V lost 0 bases and J lost 8, with 14 bases in between. CDR1 and CDR2 from the germline V gene are SGHRS and YFSETQ. The CDR3 is CASSLGQAEPEAFF. CDR3 DNA sequence: TGCGCCAGCAGCTTGGGACAGGCAGAACCGGAAGCTTTCTTT.

This clonotype was found a few times. This sequence joins TRBV7-9 and TRBJ2-2, with a tentative D call TRBD1 (6 bases). The CDR3 spans 16 residues. V lost 4 bases and J lost 0, with 12 bases in between. CDR1 and CDR2 (germline): SEHNR, FQNEAQ (reference sequence). The CDR3 is CASSSFGGANTGELFF. For the CDR3, the DNA is TGTGCCAGCAGCTCCTTTGGGGGCGCGAACACCGGGGAGCTGTTTTTT.

This clonotype was observed a few times. The chain is built from TRBV6-5 and TRBJ2-3, with unresolved D. Germline V gene sequence: CDR1 MNHEY, CDR2 SVGAGI. Trimming cost V 2 bases and J 4 bases, with 10 bases left between them. The length of the CDR3 is 14 residues. This CDR3 is CASSYRGLADTQYF. Here the CDR3 DNA reads TGTGCCAGCAGTTACCGCGGATTGGCAGATACGCAGTATTTT.

The CDR3 sequence is CASTTSGGHNEQFF. CDR3 sequence (DNA): TGTGCCAGCACTACTAGCGGGGGGCACAATGAGCAGTTCTTC. The chain has TRBV2 and TRBJ2-1; 12 bases match TRBD2. CDR1 and CDR2 (germline): SNHLY, FYNNEI. Trimming cost V 7 bases and J 5 bases; bases outside gene matches: 3. This CDR3 region has 14 residues.

The rearrangement uses TRBV29-1 and TRBJ1-3; D is unresolved. V lost 3 bases and J 3 bases, leaving 3 bases between the germline ends. Germline V CDR1 and CDR2: SQVTM, ANQGSEA. The CDR3 consists of 11 residues. The CDR3 is CSVENGNTIYF. The DNA of the CDR3 is TGCAGCGTTGAGAATGGAAACACCATATATTTT.

This clonotype has ten or more counts. The genes are TRBV20-1 and TRBJ2-7; 12 bases align to TRBD2. This CDR3 is 19 amino acids long. Germline loops: CDR1 DFQATT, CDR2 SNEGSKA (reference sequence). Trimming removed 1 base from V and 7 bases from J; junction bases left unmatched: 20. The CDR3 nucleotides read TGCAGTGCTAGAGCCCCCGGGTCTGTTACCGGGACTAGCGGGCGAGAGCAGTACTTC. Translation: CSARAPGSVTGTSGREQYF.

The rearrangement uses TRBV20-1 and TRBJ2-1, with a weak D call TRBD1 (6 bases). Germline values: CDR1 DFQATT, CDR2 SNEGSKA (reference sequence). The CDR3 loop spans 13 amino acids. Trimming removed 5 bases at V and 6 bases at J, with 14 bases between. The CDR3 sequence: CSAPRVGGNEQFF. The CDR3 DNA reads as TGCAGTGCTCCAAGAGTAGGGGGCAATGAGCAGTTCTTC.

This chain joins TRBV30 and TRBJ1-1; 7 nucleotides match TRBD1. Germline CDR1 is GTSNPN and CDR2 is SVGIG (reference sequence). The J segment lost 8 bases and the V segment lost 5 bases, leaving 5 bases of the junction unmatched. The CDR3 is 11 residues long. In DNA, the CDR3 is TGTGCCTGGGCCGGGACAGTCGAAGCTTTCTTT. Its translation is CAWAGTVEAFF. The variable domain in full, with the rest retrieved from reference TRBV30 and TRBJ1-1, is SQTIHQWPATLVQPVGSPLSLECTVEGTSNPNLYWYRQAAGRGLQLLFYSVGIGQISSEVPQNLSASRPQDRQFILSSKKLLLSDSGFYLCAWAGTVEAFFGQGTRLTVV.

The CDR3: CASSGVEPQKGYNEQFF. The CDR3 region has the DNA TGTGCCAGCAGTGGGGTTGAACCGCAGAAGGGCTACAATGAGCAGTTCTTC. The chain combines TRBV25-1 with TRBJ2-1; D ambiguous. V lost 4 bases and J lost 3, with 19 bases in between. CDR1 is MGHDK, CDR2 SYGVNS, per germline. The CDR3 totals 17 residues.

Many counts were recorded for this clonotype. The chain links TRBV11-2 to TRBJ2-1, with TRBD2 matching 9 bases. The CDR3 length is 18 residues. J was trimmed by 0 bases and V by 2 bases; bases with no gene match: 8. Germline V gene lookup returns CDR1 SGHAT and CDR2 FQNNGV. CDR3 in DNA: TGTGCCAGCAGCTTAATAGGGCTAGCGGGATCCTCCTACAATGAGCAGTTCTTC. Translation: CASSLIGLAGSSYNEQFF.

The chain joins TRBV25-1 to TRBJ2-3; a weak D match, TRBD1 (5 bases). This CDR3 has 16 residues. Between the trimmed V and J ends, which lost 3 bases and 0 bases, there was a span of 13 bases. CDR1 is MGHDK, CDR2 SYGVNS, per germline. CDR3 bases: TGTGCCAGCAGTGACAGGGCCTCGTCTAGCACAGATACGCAGTATTTT. This codes for CASSDRASSSTDTQYF.